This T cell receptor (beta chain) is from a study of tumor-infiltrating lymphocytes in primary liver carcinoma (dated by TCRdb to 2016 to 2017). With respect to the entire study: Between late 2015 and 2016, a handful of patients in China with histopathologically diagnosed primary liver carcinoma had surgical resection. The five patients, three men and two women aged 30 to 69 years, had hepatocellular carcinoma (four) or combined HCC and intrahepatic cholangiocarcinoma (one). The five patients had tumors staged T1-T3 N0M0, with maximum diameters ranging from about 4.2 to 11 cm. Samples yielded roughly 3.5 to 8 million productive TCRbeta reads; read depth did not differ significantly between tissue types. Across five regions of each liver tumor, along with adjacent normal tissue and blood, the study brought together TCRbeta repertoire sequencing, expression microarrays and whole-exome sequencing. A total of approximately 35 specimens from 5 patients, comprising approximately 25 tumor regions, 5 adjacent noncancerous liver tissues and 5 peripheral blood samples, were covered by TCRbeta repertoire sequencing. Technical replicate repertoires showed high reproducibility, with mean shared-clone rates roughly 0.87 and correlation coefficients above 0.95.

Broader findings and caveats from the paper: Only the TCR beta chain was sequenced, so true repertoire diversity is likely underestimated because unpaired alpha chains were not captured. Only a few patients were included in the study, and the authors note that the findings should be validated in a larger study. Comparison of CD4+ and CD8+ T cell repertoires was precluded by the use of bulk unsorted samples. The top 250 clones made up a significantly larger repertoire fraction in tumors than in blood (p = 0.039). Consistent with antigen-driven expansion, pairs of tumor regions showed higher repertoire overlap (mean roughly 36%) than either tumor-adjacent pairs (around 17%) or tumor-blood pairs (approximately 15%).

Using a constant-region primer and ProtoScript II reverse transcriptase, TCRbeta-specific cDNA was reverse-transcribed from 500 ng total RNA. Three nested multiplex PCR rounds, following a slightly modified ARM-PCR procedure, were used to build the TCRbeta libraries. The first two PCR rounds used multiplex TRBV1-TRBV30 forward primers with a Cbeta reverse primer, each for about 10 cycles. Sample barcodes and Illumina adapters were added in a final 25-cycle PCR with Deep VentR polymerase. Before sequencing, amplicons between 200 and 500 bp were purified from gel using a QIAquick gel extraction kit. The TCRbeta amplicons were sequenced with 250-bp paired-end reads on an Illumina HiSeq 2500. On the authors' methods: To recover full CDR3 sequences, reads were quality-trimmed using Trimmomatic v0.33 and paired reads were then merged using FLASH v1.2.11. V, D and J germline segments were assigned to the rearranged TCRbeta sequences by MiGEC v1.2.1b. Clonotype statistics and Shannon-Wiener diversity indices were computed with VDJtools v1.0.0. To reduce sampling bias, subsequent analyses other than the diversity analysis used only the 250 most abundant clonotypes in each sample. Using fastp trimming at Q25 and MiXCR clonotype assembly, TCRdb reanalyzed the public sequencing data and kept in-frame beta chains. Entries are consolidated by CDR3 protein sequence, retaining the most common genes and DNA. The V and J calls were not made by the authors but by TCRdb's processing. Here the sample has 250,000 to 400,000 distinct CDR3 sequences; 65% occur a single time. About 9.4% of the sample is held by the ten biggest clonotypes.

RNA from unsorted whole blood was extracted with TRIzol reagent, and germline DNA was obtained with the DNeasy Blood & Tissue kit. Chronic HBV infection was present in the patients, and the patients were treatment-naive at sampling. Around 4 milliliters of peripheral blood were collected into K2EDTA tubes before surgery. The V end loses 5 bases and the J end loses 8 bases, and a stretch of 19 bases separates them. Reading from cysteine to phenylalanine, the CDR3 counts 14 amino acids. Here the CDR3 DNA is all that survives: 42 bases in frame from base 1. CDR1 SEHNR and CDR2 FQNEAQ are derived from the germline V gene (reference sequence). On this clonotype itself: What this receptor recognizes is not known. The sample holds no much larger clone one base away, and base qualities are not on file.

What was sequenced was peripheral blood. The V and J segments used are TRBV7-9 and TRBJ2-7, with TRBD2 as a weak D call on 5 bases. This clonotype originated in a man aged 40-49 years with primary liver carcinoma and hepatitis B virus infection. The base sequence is TGTGCCAGCAGCCTCCCCGGGGATTTGAGGAAGCAGTACTTC. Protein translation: CASSLPGDLRKQYF.